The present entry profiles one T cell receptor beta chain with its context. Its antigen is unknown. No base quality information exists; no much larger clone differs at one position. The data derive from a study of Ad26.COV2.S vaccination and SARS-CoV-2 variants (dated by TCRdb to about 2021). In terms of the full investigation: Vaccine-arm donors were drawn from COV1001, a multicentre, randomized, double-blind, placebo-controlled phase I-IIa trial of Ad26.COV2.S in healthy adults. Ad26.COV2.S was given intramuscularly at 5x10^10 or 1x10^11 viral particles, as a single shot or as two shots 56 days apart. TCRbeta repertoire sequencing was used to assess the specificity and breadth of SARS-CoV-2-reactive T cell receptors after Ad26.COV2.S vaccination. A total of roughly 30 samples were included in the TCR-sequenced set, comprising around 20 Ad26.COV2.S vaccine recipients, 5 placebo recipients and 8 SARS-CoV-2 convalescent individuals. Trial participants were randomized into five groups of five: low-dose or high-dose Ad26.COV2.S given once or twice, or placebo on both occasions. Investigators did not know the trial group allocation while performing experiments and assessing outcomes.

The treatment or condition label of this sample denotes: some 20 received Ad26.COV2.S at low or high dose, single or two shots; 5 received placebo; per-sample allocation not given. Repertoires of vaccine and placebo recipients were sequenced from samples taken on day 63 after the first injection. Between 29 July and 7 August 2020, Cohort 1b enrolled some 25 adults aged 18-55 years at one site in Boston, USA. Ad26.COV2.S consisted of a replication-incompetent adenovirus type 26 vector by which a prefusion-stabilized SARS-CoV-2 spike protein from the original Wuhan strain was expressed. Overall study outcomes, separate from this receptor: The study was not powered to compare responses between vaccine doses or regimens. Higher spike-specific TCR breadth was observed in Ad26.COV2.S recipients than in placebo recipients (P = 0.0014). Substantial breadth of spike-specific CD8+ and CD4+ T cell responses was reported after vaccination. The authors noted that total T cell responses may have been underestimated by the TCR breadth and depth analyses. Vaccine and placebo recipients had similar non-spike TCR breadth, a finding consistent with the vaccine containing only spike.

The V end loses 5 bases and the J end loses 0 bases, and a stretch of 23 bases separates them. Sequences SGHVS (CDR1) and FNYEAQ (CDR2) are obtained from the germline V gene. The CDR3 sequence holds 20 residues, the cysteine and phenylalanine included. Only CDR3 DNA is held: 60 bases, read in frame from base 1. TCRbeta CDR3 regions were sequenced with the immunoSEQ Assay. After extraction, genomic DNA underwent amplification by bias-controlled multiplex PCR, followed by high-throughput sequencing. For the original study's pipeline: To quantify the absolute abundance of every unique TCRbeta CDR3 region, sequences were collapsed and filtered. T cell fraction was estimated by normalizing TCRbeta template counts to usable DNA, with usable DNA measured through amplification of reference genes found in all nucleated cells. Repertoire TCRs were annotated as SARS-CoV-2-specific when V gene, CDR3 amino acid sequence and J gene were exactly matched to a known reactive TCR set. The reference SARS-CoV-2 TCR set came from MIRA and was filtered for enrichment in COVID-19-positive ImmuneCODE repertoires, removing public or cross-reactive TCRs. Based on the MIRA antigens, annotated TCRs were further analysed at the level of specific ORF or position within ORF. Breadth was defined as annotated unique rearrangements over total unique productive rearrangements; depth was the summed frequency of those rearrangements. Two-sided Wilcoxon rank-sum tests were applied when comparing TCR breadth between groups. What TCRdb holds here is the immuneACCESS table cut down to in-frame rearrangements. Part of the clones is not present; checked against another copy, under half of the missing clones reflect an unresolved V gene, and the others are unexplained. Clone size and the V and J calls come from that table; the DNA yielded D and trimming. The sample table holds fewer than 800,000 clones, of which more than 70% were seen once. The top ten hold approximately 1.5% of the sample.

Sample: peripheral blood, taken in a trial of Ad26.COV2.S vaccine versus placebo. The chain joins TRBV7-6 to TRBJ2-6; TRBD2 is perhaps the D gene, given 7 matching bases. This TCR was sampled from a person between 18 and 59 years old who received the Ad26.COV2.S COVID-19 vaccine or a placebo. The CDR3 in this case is CASSPRVGGGSYSGANVLTF. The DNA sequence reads TGTGCCAGCAGCCCCCGGGTCGGGGGCGGGAGCTACTCTGGGGCCAACGTCCTGACTTTC. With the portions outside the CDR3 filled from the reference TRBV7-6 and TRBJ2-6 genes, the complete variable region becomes GAGVSQSPRYKVTKRGQDVALRCDPISGHVSLYWYRQALGQGPEFLTYFNYEAQQDKSGLPNDRFSAERPEGSISTLTIQRTEQRDSAMYRCASSPRVGGGSYSGANVLTFGAGSRLTVL.